This T cell receptor beta chain came from a study of CD8 T cells in Susac syndrome. There are 16 residues in the CDR3. After removal of 5 bases from V and 1 base from J, the junction contained 7 bases not matched to a gene. Germline CDR1 reads DFQATT; CDR2 reads SNEGSKA (reference sequence). Reverse transcription of roughly 0.45 to 1 ug RNA used random hexamers. TCRdb recomputed calls from the immunoSEQ multiplex PCR reads with MiXCR, one row per CDR3 protein. The data show under 200,000 distinct CDR3 sequences, with 85% to 95% seen just once and less than 0.2% held by the top ten. Each Susac syndrome patient had definite or probable disease by recently defined criteria. Bulk CD8+ and CD4+ cells came from magnetic negative isolation; CD8+ TEMRA by FACS.

The sample consisted of CD8+ T cells from PBMCs. The clonotype originates from a human donor with Susac syndrome. The chain carries TRBV20-1 and TRBJ1-5; 11 nucleotides line up with TRBD1. CDR3 protein: CSAEGQGAGSNQPQHF. In nucleotides, the CDR3 is TGCAGTGCTGAAGGACAGGGGGCGGGGAGCAATCAGCCCCAGCATTTT.